The 26 T cell receptor beta chains below come from one sample, sequenced in a study of patients and donors after allogeneic stem cell transplantation. TCRdb independently ran MiXCR on the RT-PCR reads; one entry per CDR3 protein. This sample has about 230,000 distinct CDR3 sequences, with approximately 14% found just once. What was sequenced was blood, either unsorted or a sorted T cell fraction (not recorded which). The receptors come from a human donor who was either an allogeneic HSCT recipient or a stem cell or donor lymphocyte infusion donor (not recorded which). It is not recorded whose cells these are; they may come from a transplant donor.

The chain has TRBV7-2 and TRBJ2-1, with TRBD1 matching 7 bases. The CDR3 loop spans 15 amino acids. J was trimmed by 3 bases and V by 1 base; bases with no gene match: 3. The germline CDR1 and CDR2 sequences are SGHTA and FQGNSA. This CDR3 reads CASSLEDRVYNEQFF. CDR3 in DNA: TGTGCCAGCAGCTTAGAAGACAGGGTCTACAATGAGCAGTTCTTC. The whole variable domain, filled in from reference TRBV7-2 and TRBJ2-1, reads GAGVSQSPSNKVTEKGKDVELRCDPISGHTALYWYRQSLGQGLEFLIYFQGNSAPDKSGLPSDRFSAERTGGSVSTLTIQRTQQEDSAVYLCASSLEDRVYNEQFFGPGTRLTVL.

This clonotype was seen repeatedly, ten times or more. CDR3 DNA: TGTGCCAGCATCGGGGTCGTTGGCGAGCAGTACTTC. The encoded protein is CASIGVVGEQYF. The chain combines TRBV6-6 with TRBJ2-7; tentative D call: TRBD2 (5 bases). The CDR3 extends over 12 amino acids. Trimming took 7 bases from V and 6 from J, leaving 13 bases between them. Looked up from germline, CDR1 is MNHNY and CDR2 is SVGAGI (reference sequence).

This rearrangement joins TRBV2 to TRBJ2-7, with 12 bases aligning to TRBD2. Unmatched junction bases numbered 2, after V lost 4 bases and J lost 1 base. The CDR3 contains 15 residues. Germline lookup yields CDR1 SNHLY and CDR2 FYNNEI. The CDR3 bases are TGTGCCAGCAGTGCCACTAGCGGGGGGTCCTACGAGCAGTACTTC. The encoded protein is CASSATSGGSYEQYF.

This clonotype turned up a few times. This rearrangement joins TRBV7-2 to TRBJ1-1, with D maybe TRBD1 (6 bases). Germline V CDR1 and CDR2: SGHTA, FQGNSA. This CDR3 has 12 residues. Trimming took off 4 bases at V and 8 bases at J, with 11 bases between the two ends. The CDR3 region is CASSSRQAEAFF. The CDR3 DNA follows: TGTGCCAGCAGCTCCCGACAGGCAGAAGCTTTCTTT.

In this sample, this clonotype turned up many times. This chain connects TRBV19 to TRBJ2-7; TRBD2 aligns across 8 bases. After removal of 3 bases from V and 2 bases from J, the junction contained 6 bases not matched to a gene. This CDR3 has 15 amino acids. CDR1 is LNHDA, CDR2 SQIVND, per germline (reference sequence). Here the CDR3 reads CASSMVAGGAYEQYF. The CDR3 DNA reads TGTGCCAGTAGTATGGTCGCGGGAGGAGCCTACGAGCAGTACTTC.

In this sample, this clonotype turned up many times. The V call is TRBV12-3 or TRBV12-4, the J call TRBJ1-3, with D unclear. The CDR3 is 17 amino acids. The V end was cut by 2 bases, the J end by 1 base, with 15 bases between. The CDR3 nucleotides are TGTGCCAGCAGTTTAAGGGCGGCGAAAAGTTCTGGAAACACCATATATTTT. Its protein product is CASSLRAAKSSGNTIYF.

This clonotype was seen ten or more times. The chain employs TRBV20-1 and TRBJ1-1; the match to TRBD1 covers 8 bases. The junction had 2 bases not matched to a gene; V was cut back by 1 base and J by 4 bases. The CDR3 runs 13 residues. Germline V gene sequence: CDR1 DFQATT, CDR2 SNEGSKA (reference sequence). The CDR3 DNA sequence: TGCAGTGCTAGAGTTCAGGGGGCCACTGAAGCTTTCTTT. It yields the protein CSARVQGATEAFF.

This clonotype was recorded many times. The chain recombines TRBV6-5 with TRBJ1-1; D is unresolved. CDR3 length equals 16 residues. CDR1 is MNHEY, CDR2 SVGAGI, per germline. The V end was cut by 2 bases, the J end by 3 bases, with 16 bases between. CDR3 coding DNA: TGTGCCAGCAGTTACCTGTTGCTGGGGTCGGACACTGAAGCTTTCTTT. This gives the protein CASSYLLLGSDTEAFF.

At least ten counts were recorded for this clonotype. The rearrangement joins TRBV20-1 to TRBJ1-1; 8 bases fit TRBD1. The CDR3 is 16 residues long. V shed 1 base and J 3 bases; nucleotides not matched to a gene: 10. The germline V gene encodes CDR1 DFQATT and CDR2 SNEGSKA (reference sequence). The CDR3 coding sequence is TGCAGTGCTAGAGTAGGACAGGGTTTCCGCGACACTGAAGCTTTCTTT. Its protein product is CSARVGQGFRDTEAFF.

This clonotype was seen a handful of times. The V call is TRBV6-1, the J call TRBJ1-4; D remains unclear. Trimming pared 5 bases from V and 8 bases from J, leaving 18 bases between. From germline, CDR1 is MNHNS and CDR2 SASEGT. The length of the CDR3 is 15 residues. CDR3 sequence: CASSLVGRQGEKLFF. For the CDR3, the DNA is TGTGCCAGCAGTCTCGTGGGCCGCCAAGGCGAAAAACTGTTTTTT.

V gene TRBV23-1 combines with J gene TRBJ1-5; TRBD1 matches at 9 bases. TRBV23-1 is noted as an ORF with a role that remains uncertain. V shed 2 bases, J shed 0 bases, and the junction held 8 bases outside the gene matches. This CDR3 spans 18 amino acids. The CDR3, as DNA: TGCGCCAGCAGTCAACGGGACAGGGTATCCCTTAGCAATCAGCCCCAGCATTTT. Translating gives CASSQRDRVSLSNQPQHF.

This clonotype was recorded at least ten times. The J gene is TRBJ1-1, the V gene TRBV7-3, with D hard to call. The CDR3 runs 13 residues. Germline lookup yields CDR1 SGHTA and CDR2 FQGTGA. The ends were cut back, 6 bases at V and 4 bases at J, with 12 bases in the middle. This chain's CDR3 is CASRIMAGTEAFF. Written as DNA, the CDR3 is TGTGCCAGCAGGATTATGGCTGGCACTGAAGCTTTCTTT.

This clonotype came up a few times. The gene calls are TRBV2 and TRBJ1-2; D is ambiguous. V lost 7 bases to trimming and J lost 2 bases, with 17 bases between them. In germline, CDR1 is SNHLY, CDR2 FYNNEI. The CDR3 has 15 residues. The CDR3 loop is CASTRGGTSNYGYTF. CDR3 coding DNA: TGTGCCAGCACTAGAGGAGGCACTAGCAACTATGGCTACACCTTC.

This clonotype has more than one count but fewer than ten. The chain links TRBV7-9 to TRBJ1-2, with TRBD1 matching 7 bases. From germline, CDR1 is SEHNR and CDR2 FQNEAQ (reference sequence). The junction had 8 bases not matched to a gene; V was cut back by 6 bases and J by 7 bases. The CDR3 loop spans 13 amino acids. As DNA, the CDR3 is TGTGCCAGCAGACCCGGACAGGCTGCTGGCTACACCTTC. This encodes CASRPGQAAGYTF.

This clonotype was seen a handful of times. The chain employs TRBV20-1 and TRBJ1-2; the D is unclear. From germline, CDR1 is DFQATT and CDR2 SNEGSKA (reference sequence). The CDR3 sequence is 13 residues long. V was clipped by 6 bases and J by 5 bases, with 16 bases between them. CDR3 bases: TGCAGTGCCAGCAAACCGGGAAGATATGGCTACACCTTC. This gives the protein CSASKPGRYGYTF.

In its sample, this clonotype was seen many times. J is TRBJ1-2 and V is TRBV29-1; no clear D gene. V lost 1 base and J 7 bases, leaving 10 bases between the germline ends. CDR3 size: 12 residues. Germline-derived CDR1 and CDR2 are SQVTM and ANQGSEA. Here the CDR3 DNA reads TGCAGCGTTGAAGGGGCCGCCGGTGGCTACACCTTC. Translated, it gives CSVEGAAGGYTF.

This clonotype turned up a few times. The CDR3 DNA sequence: TGCAGTGCTAGAGACTGGACTAGCGACTCCTACAATGAGCAGTTCTTC. Its translation is CSARDWTSDSYNEQFF. This chain joins TRBV20-1 and TRBJ2-1; TRBD2 matches at 9 bases. The germline CDR1 and CDR2 sequences are DFQATT and SNEGSKA (reference sequence). V lost 0 bases to trimming and J lost 0 bases; unmatched junction nucleotides: 3. CDR3 length: 16 amino acids.

In its sample, this clonotype was seen many times. The rearrangement links TRBV5-1 to TRBJ2-7, with D uncertain. Germline CDR1 reads SGHRS; CDR2 reads YFSETQ. This CDR3 region has 13 residues. V lost 4 bases and J lost 3, with 11 bases in between. The CDR3 sequence is CASSPGGIYEQYF. The CDR3 DNA sequence: TGCGCCAGCAGCCCCGGTGGAATCTACGAGCAGTACTTC. Complete variable domain (other parts from reference TRBV5-1 and TRBJ2-7): KAGVTQTPRYLIKTRGQQVTLSCSPISGHRSVSWYQQTPGQGLQFLFEYFSETQRNKGNFPGRFSGRQFSNSRSEMNVSTLELGDSALYLCASSPGGIYEQYFGPGTRLTVT.

This clonotype was observed a few times. V is TRBV27 and J is TRBJ1-4, with D unclear. The ends were cut back, 4 bases at V and 6 bases at J, with 15 bases in the middle. CDR3 size: 15 residues. CDR1 and CDR2 (germline): MNHEY, SMNVEV (reference sequence). The CDR3 reads CASSSRTTRDEKLFF. DNA for the CDR3: TGTGCCAGCAGTTCCCGGACTACCCGGGATGAAAAACTGTTTTTT. The variable domain in full, with the rest retrieved from reference TRBV27 and TRBJ1-4, is EAQVTQNPRYLITVTGKKLTVTCSQNMNHEYMSWYRQDPGLGLRQIYYSMNVEVTDKGDVPEGYKVSRKEKRNFPLILESPSPNQTSLYFCASSSRTTRDEKLFFGSGTQLSVL.

The gene calls are TRBV24-1 and TRBJ2-3, with 11 bases that match TRBD2. Germline assignment: CDR1 KGHDR and CDR2 SFDVKD. CDR3 size: 16 residues. Germline trimming cut 3 bases from V and 4 bases from J; bases unmatched to any gene: 5. Here the CDR3 reads CATSDPIAGGADTQYF. In nucleotides, the CDR3 is TGTGCCACCAGTGATCCTATAGCGGGGGGGGCAGATACGCAGTATTTT.

This clonotype appeared a few times. The chain is built from TRBV3-1 and TRBJ2-3; TRBD2 might be the D (7 bases). CDR1 LGHDT and CDR2 YNNKEL come from the germline V gene (reference sequence). The CDR3 sequence is 14 residues long. V was shortened by 1 base and J by 7 bases, with 12 bases between the two germline ends. The CDR3, as DNA: TGTGCCAGCAGCCAAGGTGGGGGGGCAAATACGCAGTATTTT. It codes for CASSQGGGANTQYF.

In this sample, this clonotype turned up a few times. V is TRBV14 and J is TRBJ2-2; 7 bases line up with TRBD1. The V and J ends lost 11 bases and 6 bases, in that order; junction bases with no gene match: 15. The CDR3 has 15 amino acids. The germline V gene has CDR1 SGHDN and CDR2 FVKESK. CDR3 amino acids: CAATLRQGLSGELFF. CDR3 DNA: TGTGCCGCTACTCTTCGACAGGGCCTCTCCGGGGAGCTGTTTTTT.

Points on this clonotype: A much larger clonotype is one base distant, so this may be a read error. The chain carries TRBV12-3 or TRBV12-4 and TRBJ2-1; 7 bases map to TRBD1. The CDR3 runs 14 residues. Trimming cost V 3 bases and J 9 bases; bases outside gene matches: 8. This chain's CDR3 is CASSFPSRDSEQFF. CDR3 in DNA: TGTGCCAGCAGTTTTCCCTCCCGGGACAGTGAGCAGTTCTTC.

The chain employs TRBV7-3 and TRBJ2-1; the D is unclear. CDR1 and CDR2 (germline): SGHTA, FQGTGA. V gave up 0 bases and J gave up 3 bases, with 9 bases separating them. The CDR3 has 15 residues. The CDR3 spells CASSLTGVLYNEQFF. The CDR3 nucleotides read TGTGCCAGCAGCTTAACAGGCGTGCTCTACAATGAGCAGTTCTTC.

V and J are TRBV5-4 and TRBJ1-2, with D possibly being TRBD1 (5 bases). The CDR3 runs to 14 residues. Germline V lookup: CDR1 SGHNT, CDR2 YYREEE (reference sequence). The ends were cut back, 4 bases at V and 3 bases at J, with 13 bases in the middle. The CDR3 nucleotides read TGTGCCAGCAGCCGGGGGGAAAACCACTATGGCTACACCTTC. Amino acids: CASSRGENHYGYTF.

The chain couples TRBV24-1 to TRBJ2-1; 9 nucleotides agree with TRBD2. The V and J ends lost 5 bases and 7 bases, in that order; junction bases with no gene match: 17. There are 18 residues in the CDR3. Germline V lookup: CDR1 KGHDR, CDR2 SFDVKD. The CDR3: CATSGGLAREGRANEQFF. The CDR3 nucleotides read TGTGCCACCAGTGGGGGACTAGCTCGGGAGGGTAGGGCAAATGAGCAGTTCTTC.